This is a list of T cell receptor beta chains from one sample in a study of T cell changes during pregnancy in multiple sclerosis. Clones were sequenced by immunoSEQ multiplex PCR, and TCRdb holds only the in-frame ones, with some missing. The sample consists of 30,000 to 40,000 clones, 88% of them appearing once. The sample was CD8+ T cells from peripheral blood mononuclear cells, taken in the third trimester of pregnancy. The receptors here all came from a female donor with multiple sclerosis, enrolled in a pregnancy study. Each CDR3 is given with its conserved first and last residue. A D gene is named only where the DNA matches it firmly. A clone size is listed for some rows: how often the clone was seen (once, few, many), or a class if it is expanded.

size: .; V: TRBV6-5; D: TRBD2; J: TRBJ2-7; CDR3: CASSYFRGGNEQYF; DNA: TGTGCCAGCAGTTACTTCCGGGGGGGTAACGAGCAGTACTTC
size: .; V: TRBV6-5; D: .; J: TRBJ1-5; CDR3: CASSLRGDSGNQPQHF; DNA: TGTGCCAGCAGTTTACGGGGGGATTCTGGCAATCAGCCCCAGCATTTT
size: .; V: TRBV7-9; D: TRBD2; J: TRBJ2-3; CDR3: CASSSRLAGDSTDTQYF; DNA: TGTGCCAGCAGCTCCCGACTAGCGGGAGATAGCACAGATACGCAGTATTTT
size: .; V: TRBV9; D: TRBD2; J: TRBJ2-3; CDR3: CASSVGLAGGRSSDTQYF; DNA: TGTGCCAGCAGCGTAGGACTAGCGGGGGGGCGGAGTTCGGATACGCAGTATTTT
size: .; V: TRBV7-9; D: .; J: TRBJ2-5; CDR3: CASEKETQYF; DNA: TGTGCCAGCGAGAAGGAGACCCAGTACTTC
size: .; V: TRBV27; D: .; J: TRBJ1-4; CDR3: CASSPRDSDEKLFF; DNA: TGTGCCAGCAGCCCCCGGGACTCAGATGAAAAACTGTTTTTT
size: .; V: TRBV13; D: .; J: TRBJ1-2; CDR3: CASSLDADSQGGYTF; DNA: TGTGCCAGCAGCTTAGACGCCGACTCACAGGGTGGCTACACCTTC
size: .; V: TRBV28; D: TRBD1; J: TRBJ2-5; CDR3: CASSTPGQGWETQYF; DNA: TGTGCCAGCAGTACTCCGGGACAGGGTTGGGAGACCCAGTACTTC
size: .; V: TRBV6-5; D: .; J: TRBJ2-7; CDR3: CASSEYDGAYEQYF; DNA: TGTGCCAGCAGTGAATACGACGGAGCCTACGAGCAGTACTTC
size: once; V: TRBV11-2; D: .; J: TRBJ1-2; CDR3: CASSLGGGSGYTF; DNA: TGTGCCAGCAGCTTAGGGGGGGGCTCTGGCTACACCTTC